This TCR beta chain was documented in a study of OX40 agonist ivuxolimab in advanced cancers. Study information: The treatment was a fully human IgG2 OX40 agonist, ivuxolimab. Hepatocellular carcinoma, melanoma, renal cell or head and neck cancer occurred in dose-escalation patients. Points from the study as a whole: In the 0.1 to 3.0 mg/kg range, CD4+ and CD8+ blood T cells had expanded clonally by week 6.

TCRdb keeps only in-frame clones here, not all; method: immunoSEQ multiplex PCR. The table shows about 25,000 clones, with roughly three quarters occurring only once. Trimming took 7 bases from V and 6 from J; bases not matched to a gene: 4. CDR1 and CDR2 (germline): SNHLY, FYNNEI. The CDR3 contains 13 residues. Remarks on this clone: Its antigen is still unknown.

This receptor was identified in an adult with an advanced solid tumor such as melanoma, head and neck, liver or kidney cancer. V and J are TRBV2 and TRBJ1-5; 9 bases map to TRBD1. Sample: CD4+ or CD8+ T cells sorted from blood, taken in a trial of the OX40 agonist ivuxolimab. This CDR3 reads CASTDRGGQPQHF. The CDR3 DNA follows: TGTGCCAGCACGGACAGGGGAGGTCAGCCCCAGCATTTT.